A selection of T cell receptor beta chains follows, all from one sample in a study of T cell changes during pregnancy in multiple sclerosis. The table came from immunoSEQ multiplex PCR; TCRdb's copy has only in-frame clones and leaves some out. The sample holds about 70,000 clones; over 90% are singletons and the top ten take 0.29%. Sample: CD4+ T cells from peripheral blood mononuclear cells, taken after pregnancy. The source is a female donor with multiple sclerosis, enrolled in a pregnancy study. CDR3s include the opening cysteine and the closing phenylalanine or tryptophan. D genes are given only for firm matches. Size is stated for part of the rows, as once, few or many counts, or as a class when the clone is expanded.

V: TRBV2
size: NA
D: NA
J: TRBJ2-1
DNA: TGTGCCAGCAACCCCATTAGCGGAGGAGCCTACAATGAGCAGTTCTTC
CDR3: CASNPISGGAYNEQFF

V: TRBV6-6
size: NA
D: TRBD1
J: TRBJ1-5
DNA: TGTGCCAGCGGTAAGACAGGGGGCAATAGCAATCAGCCCCAGCATTTT
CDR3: CASGKTGGNSNQPQHF

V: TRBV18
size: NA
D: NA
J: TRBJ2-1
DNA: TGTGCCAGCTCACTCGAGGCAGGGCCCTACAATGAGCAGTTCTTC
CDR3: CASSLEAGPYNEQFF

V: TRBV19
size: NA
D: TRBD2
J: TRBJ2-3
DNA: TGTGCCAGTAGTACCGGGACTAGCGGGAGGCTTAGCACAGATACGCAGTATTTT
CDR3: CASSTGTSGRLSTDTQYF

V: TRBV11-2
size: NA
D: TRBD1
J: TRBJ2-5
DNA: TGTGCCAGCAGCTATGGGACAGTAGCTCTCCAAGAGACCCAGTACTTC
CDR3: CASSYGTVALQETQYF

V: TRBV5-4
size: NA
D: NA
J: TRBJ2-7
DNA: TGTGCCAGCAGCTTTAACGGGAGAGCTCCCTACGAGCAGTACTTC
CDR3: CASSFNGRAPYEQYF

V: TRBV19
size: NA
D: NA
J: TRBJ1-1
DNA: TGTGCCAGTAGTATAGCCAAGAGACCCGCGAGGTTGGCTTTT
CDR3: CASSIAKRPARLAF

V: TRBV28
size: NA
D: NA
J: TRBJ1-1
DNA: TGTGCCAGCAGTTTATTGTGGCAGGGGAACACTGAAGCTTTCTTT
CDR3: CASSLLWQGNTEAFF

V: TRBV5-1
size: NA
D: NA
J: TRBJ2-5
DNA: TGCGCCAGCAGCTTGGACAGGATATCACAAGAGACCCAGTACTTC
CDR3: CASSLDRISQETQYF

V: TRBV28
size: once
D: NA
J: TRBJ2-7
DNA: TGTGCCAGCAGTTTCCACGGACAGCCTGGGCCTTACGAGCAGTACTTC
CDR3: CASSFHGQPGPYEQYF

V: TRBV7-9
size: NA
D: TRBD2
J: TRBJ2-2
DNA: TGTGCCAGCAGCACCTTGAACAGCGGGGGGGCCTGGGACACCGGGGAGCTGTTTTTT
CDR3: CASSTLNSGGAWDTGELFF

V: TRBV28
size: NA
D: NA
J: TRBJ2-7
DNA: TGTGCCAGCAGTTTATTCCGGGACGAGCAGTACTTC
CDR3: CASSLFRDEQYF

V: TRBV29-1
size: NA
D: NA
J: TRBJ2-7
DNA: TGCAGCGTTCGTGTCTCCTACGAGCAGTACTTC
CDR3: CSVRVSYEQYF

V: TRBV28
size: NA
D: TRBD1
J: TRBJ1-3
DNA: TGTGCCAGCAGTCCCAATCTACAGGGGACCTCTGGAAACACCATATATTTT
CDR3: CASSPNLQGTSGNTIYF

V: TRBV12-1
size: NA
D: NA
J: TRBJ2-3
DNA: TGTGCCAGCAGCTCTCCCTCCCGGGAGTCTAGCACAGATACGCAGTATTTT
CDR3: CASSSPSRESSTDTQYF

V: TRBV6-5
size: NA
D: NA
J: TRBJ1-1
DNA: TGTGCCAGCAGTTACTCGACAGCGAACACTGAAGCTTTCTTT
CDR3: CASSYSTANTEAFF

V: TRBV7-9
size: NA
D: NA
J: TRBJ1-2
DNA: TGTGCCAGCAGCTTAGGGGGGGAGCCTAACTATGGCTACACCTTC
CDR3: CASSLGGEPNYGYTF

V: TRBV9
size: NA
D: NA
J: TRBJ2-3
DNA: TGTGCCAGCAGCGTTATAAGCGTCACAGATACGCAGTATTTT
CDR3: CASSVISVTDTQYF

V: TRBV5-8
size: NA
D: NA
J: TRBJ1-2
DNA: TGTGCCAGCAGCCTGGACACCTATGGCTACACCTTC
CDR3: CASSLDTYGYTF

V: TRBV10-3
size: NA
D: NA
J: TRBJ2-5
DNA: TGTGCCATCAGTGAGTCTCACGGCCAAGAGACCCAGTACTTC
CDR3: CAISESHGQETQYF

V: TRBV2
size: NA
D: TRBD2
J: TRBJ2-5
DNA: TGTGCCAGCAGTGTGGGACTAGGGAACCAAGAGACCCAGTACTTC
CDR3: CASSVGLGNQETQYF

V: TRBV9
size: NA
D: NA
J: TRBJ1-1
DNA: TGTGCCAGCAGCTCGGACACCCACACTGAAGCTTTCTTT
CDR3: CASSSDTHTEAFF

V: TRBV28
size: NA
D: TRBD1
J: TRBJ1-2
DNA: TGTGCCAGCAGTCGACAGGGGGCTCGTGGCTACACCTTC
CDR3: CASSRQGARGYTF

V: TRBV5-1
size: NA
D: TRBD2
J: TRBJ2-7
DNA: TGCGCCAGCAGCTCTACTAGCGGGAGGGCCCACGAGCAGTACTTC
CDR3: CASSSTSGRAHEQYF

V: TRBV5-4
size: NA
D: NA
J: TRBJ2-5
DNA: TGTGCCAGCAGCTCCAGCGGGCGAGAGACCCAGTACTTC
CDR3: CASSSSGRETQYF

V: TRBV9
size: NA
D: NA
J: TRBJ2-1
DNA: TGTGCCAGCAGCGTAGCGCCGGGAGATACAGATGAGCAGTTCTTC
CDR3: CASSVAPGDTDEQFF

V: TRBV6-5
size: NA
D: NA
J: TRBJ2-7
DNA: TGTGCCAGCAGTTCCCGGACTTTGACCTACGAGCAGTACTTC
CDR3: CASSSRTLTYEQYF

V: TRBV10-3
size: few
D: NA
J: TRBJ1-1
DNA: TGTGCCATCAGTGATGACAGCTACACTGAAGCTTTCTTT
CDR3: CAISDDSYTEAFF

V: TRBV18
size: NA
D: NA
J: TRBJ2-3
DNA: TGTGCCAGCTCACCGACAAGCGGGCCGACTAGCACAGATACGCAGTATTTT
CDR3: CASSPTSGPTSTDTQYF

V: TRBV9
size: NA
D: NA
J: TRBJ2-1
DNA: TGTGCCAGCAGCCTGGGAGTGGATTACAATGAGCAGTTCTTC
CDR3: CASSLGVDYNEQFF

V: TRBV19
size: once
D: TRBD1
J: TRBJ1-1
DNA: TGTGCCAGTAGTATAAATCGCGGGACAGCGAACACTGAAGCTTTCTTT
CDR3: CASSINRGTANTEAFF

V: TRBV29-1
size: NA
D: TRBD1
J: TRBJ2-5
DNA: TGCAGCGCCTCTCGGACAGGGGGTGTGGAGACCCAGTACTTC
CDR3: CSASRTGGVETQYF

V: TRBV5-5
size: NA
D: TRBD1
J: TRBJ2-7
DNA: TGTGCCAGCAGCTTCATTGATCAGGGGGCGGGTGAGCAGTACTTC
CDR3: CASSFIDQGAGEQYF

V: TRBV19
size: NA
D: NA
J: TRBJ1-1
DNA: TGTGCCAGTAGTTTCGGGGGAGACACTGAAGCTTTCTTT
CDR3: CASSFGGDTEAFF

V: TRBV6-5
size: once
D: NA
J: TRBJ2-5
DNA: TGTGCCAGCAGTTACGGGGACTCCACGTGGGGGACCCAGTACTTC
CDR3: CASSYGDSTWGTQYF

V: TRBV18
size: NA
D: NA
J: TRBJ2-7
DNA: TGTGCCAGCTCTCTCGACCCCCTGAGTCGACAGTCTTCCTACGAGCAGTACTTC
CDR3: CASSLDPLSRQSSYEQYF

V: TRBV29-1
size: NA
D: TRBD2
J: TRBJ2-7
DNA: TGCAGCGTCGGGGAACCGGGGGGAGAGCAGTACTTC
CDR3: CSVGEPGGEQYF